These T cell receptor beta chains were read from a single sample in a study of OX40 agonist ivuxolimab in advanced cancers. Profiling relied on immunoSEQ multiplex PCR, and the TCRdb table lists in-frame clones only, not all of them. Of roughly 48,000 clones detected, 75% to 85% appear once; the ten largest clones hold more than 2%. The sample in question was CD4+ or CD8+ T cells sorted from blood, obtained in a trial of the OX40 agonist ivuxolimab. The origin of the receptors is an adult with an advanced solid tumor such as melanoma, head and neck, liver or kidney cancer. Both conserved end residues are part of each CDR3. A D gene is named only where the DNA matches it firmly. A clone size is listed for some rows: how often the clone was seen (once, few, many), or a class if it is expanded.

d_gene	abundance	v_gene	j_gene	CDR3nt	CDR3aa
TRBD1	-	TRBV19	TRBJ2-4	TGTGCCAGTAGTAGCTGGACAGGACTAGCCAAAAACATTCAGTACTTC	CASSSWTGLAKNIQYF
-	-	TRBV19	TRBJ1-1	TGTGCCAGTAGGGAGGGAGTCACTGAAGCTTTCTTT	CASREGVTEAFF
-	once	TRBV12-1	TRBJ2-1	TGTGCCAGCAGCCCTACACCTCCGCGAACTAGCGGGAGGGTGGGTGAGCAGTTCTTC	CASSPTPPRTSGRVGEQFF
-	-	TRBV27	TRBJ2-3	TGTGCCAGCGGCAGGGGGGGTGCAGATACGCAGTATTTT	CASGRGGADTQYF
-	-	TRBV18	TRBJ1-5	TGTGCTTCACGTCCGGGAACACGGGAGCCCCAGCATTTT	CASRPGTREPQHF
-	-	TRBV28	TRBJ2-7	TGTGCCAGCAGACGGGACGGAACCTACGAGCAGTACTTC	CASRRDGTYEQYF
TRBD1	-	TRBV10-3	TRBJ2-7	TGTGCCAACGGACCGGGACAGGAGTACGAGCAGTACTTC	CANGPGQEYEQYF
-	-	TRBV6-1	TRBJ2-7	TGTGCCAGCCAGGGGCGGGACGAGCAGTACTTC	CASQGRDEQYF
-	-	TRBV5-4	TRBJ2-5	TGTGCCAGCAGCACCGCGAGGGGTACCAAGACGGAGACCCAGTACTTC	CASSTARGTKTETQYF
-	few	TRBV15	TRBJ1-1	TGTGCCACCAGCAGAGATTATCGGCCAGACACTGAAGCTTTCTTT	CATSRDYRPDTEAFF
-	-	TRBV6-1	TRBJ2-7	TGTGCCAGCAGTGTCCAAGAGCAGTACTTC	CASSVQEQYF
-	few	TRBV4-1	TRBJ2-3	TGCGCCAGCAGCCAAGGGTGGATCTCTAGCACAGATACGCAGTATTTT	CASSQGWISSTDTQYF
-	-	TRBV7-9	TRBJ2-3	TGTGCCAGCAGCTTAGGCCAGGGCCTCAGCACAGATACGCAGTATTTT	CASSLGQGLSTDTQYF
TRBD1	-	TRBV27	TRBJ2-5	TGTGCCAGCAGTTCAAACCGGGACAGAGAGACCCAGTACTTC	CASSSNRDRETQYF
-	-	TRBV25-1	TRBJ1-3	TGTGCCAGCAGTGAATTGGGGGGGGCCGGAAACACCATATATTTT	CASSELGGAGNTIYF
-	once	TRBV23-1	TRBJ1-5	TGCGCCAGCAGTCGGCCAACCGATAGCAATCAGCCCCAGCATTTT	CASSRPTDSNQPQHF